Below, 8 T cell receptor beta chains from the same sample are listed, as sequenced in a study of vaccination and CD4 T cells after COVID-19. Treatment in this sample: roughly nine-day PBMC culture with coronavirus spike peptide pools or control peptides (ViraFEST assay). Cultured CD4+ T cells had their DNA profiled by the Oncomine TCR Beta short-read assay. One entry per CDR3 protein, called by TCRdb with MiXCR from the PCR reads. The table records about 3,600 distinct CDR3 sequences, less than 40% of them present only once. These receptors have no identified antigens. The sequenced sample was CD4+ T cells from blood, cultured in vitro. All receptors derive from a human donor who had recovered from COVID-19.

J is TRBJ1-3 and V is TRBV30; D perhaps matches TRBD1 (5 bases). Per germline, CDR1 GTSNPN and CDR2 SVGIG (reference sequence). The length of the CDR3 is 12 residues. The V end was cut by 4 bases, the J end by 4 bases, with 8 bases between. The CDR3 nucleotides read TGTGCCTGGAAGGCAGGGGGAAACACCATATATTTT. Its protein is CAWKAGGNTIYF.

This clonotype is categorized as medium-sized. The V call is TRBV20-1, the J call TRBJ1-1; unclear D gene. This CDR3 is built from 11 residues. The germline gives CDR1 DFQATT, CDR2 SNEGSKA (reference sequence). V was shortened by 5 bases and J by 0 bases, with 4 bases between the two germline ends. The CDR3: CSAQVNTEAFF. The CDR3 DNA reads TGCAGTGCTCAAGTGAACACTGAAGCTTTCTTT.

In this sample, this clonotype is medium-sized. V gene TRBV6-5 combines with J gene TRBJ1-2, with D tentatively TRBD1 (5 bases). V lost 2 bases, J lost 7 bases, and 11 bases lay in between. This CDR3 comprises 13 residues. Looked up from germline, CDR1 is MNHEY and CDR2 is SVGAGI. The CDR3 loop reads CASSYMGRSGYTF. DNA for the CDR3: TGTGCCAGCAGTTACATGGGGCGGAGTGGCTACACCTTC.

This clonotype was observed a few times. The V and J genes are TRBV5-4 and TRBJ1-2, with a possible D match to TRBD1 (6 bases). Germline-derived CDR1 and CDR2 are SGHNT and YYREEE (reference sequence). V lost 0 bases and J 4 bases, leaving 13 bases between the germline ends. The CDR3 length is 15 residues. This chain's CDR3 is CASSLADSPFYGYTF. The CDR3 bases are TGTGCCAGCAGCTTGGCGGACAGCCCGTTCTATGGCTACACCTTC.

In its sample, this clonotype ranks as large. This chain connects TRBV12-3 or TRBV12-4 to TRBJ2-5; D unclear. V shed 3 bases and J shed 7 bases, with 6 bases lying between them. The CDR3 has 11 amino acids. CDR3 bases: TGTGCCAGCAGTTTCGATCGGACCCAGTACTTC. Amino acids: CASSFDRTQYF.

The rearrangement joins TRBV12-3 or TRBV12-4 to TRBJ1-1; D remains unclear. This CDR3 is built from 15 residues. The V end was cut by 4 bases, the J end by 0 bases, with 12 bases between. The CDR3 region has the DNA TGTGCCAGCAGTTCCACCTTCGAGGTGAACACTGAAGCTTTCTTT. This sequence encodes CASSSTFEVNTEAFF.

By sample share, this clonotype is large. This chain joins TRBV2 and TRBJ1-6; 7 bases are shared with TRBD1. V lost 6 bases and J lost 14; bases outside the gene matches: 13. The length of the CDR3 is 14 residues. Germline V lookup: CDR1 SNHLY, CDR2 FYNNEI. CDR3 amino acids: CASRLGTENWSLHF. The CDR3 bases are TGTGCCAGCAGACTCGGGACAGAGAATTGGTCCCTCCACTTT. The variable domain in full, with the rest retrieved from reference TRBV2 and TRBJ1-6, is EPEVTQTPSHQVTQMGQEVILRCVPISNHLYFYWYRQILGQKVEFLVSFYNNEISEKSEIFDDQFSVERPDGSNFTLKIRSTKLEDSAMYFCASRLGTENWSLHFGNGTRLTVT.

This clonotype turned up a few times. J is TRBJ1-1 and V is TRBV2; a weak D match, TRBD1 (5 bases). The V and J ends lost 4 bases and 3 bases respectively, with 9 bases between them. The CDR3 has 13 amino acids. Germline V gene lookup returns CDR1 SNHLY and CDR2 FYNNEI. CDR3 in DNA: TGTGCCAGCAGTGCAGCCAGGGACACTGAAGCTTTCTTT. This gives the protein CASSAARDTEAFF.